The present entry profiles one T cell receptor beta chain with its context. What it recognizes is unknown. All of the isolated RNA was reverse transcribed, so expressed TCRB transcripts were sequenced. For naive, central memory and regulatory T cell samples, reads averaged approximately 3.9 million. Measured with immunoSEQ multiplex PCR; TCRdb has only the in-frame clones, and not every one. The data contain some 660,000 clones, 11% to 15% of them singletons. The data were obtained in a study of beta chain features in type 1 diabetes. The overall study: Summed over all samples, the examined sorted cells came to fewer than 120 million. Study outcomes and limitations: Moderately but significantly shorter TCRB CDR3s were found in Type 1 diabetes patients in all four CD4+ subsets. Within patients, naive, central memory and Treg TCRB repertoires seemed more similar than within healthy donors. Individuals with type 1 diabetes displayed fewer insertions and more deletions at VDJ junctions.

The CDR3 totals 15 residues. V gave up 1 base and J gave up 4 bases; unmatched junction bases: 3. Germline CDR1 and CDR2: SGHTA and FQGTGA. The receptor's source is a man between 18 and 29 years old with type 1 diabetes. V usage is TRBV7-3 and J usage is TRBJ2-3; 9 bases are a match to TRBD2. What was sequenced was naive CD4+ T cells from blood. The CDR3 reads CASSLMGLAADTQYF. CDR3 nucleotides: TGTGCCAGCAGCTTAATGGGACTAGCAGCAGATACGCAGTATTTT.